This T cell receptor beta chain was identified in a study of T cells in Graves' hyperthyroidism and ophthalmopathy. General study points: A 13 V-J signature model discriminated ophthalmopathy versus stable hyperthyroidism.

This clonotype was recorded at least ten times. Its target is not known. The CDR3 runs 15 residues. Germline CDR1 is LGHDT and CDR2 is YNNKEL (reference sequence). V shed 3 bases and J 2 bases; nucleotides not matched to a gene: 6. RNA transcripts were the template for amplifying TCR beta CDR3 regions. First-round RT-PCR of the TCR CDR3 relied on the HTBI primer set. Each CDR3 protein is one row after TCRdb ran MiXCR on the multiplex PCR reads. The table records about 400,000 distinct CDR3 sequences, about 15% of them present only once. Sequenced sample: blood. This receptor was identified in a woman younger than 45 with Graves' hyperthyroidism. V gene TRBV3-1 combines with J gene TRBJ1-2; the match to TRBD1 covers 7 bases. The CDR3 DNA reads TGTGCCAGCAGCCACGCTAGGGACAGAAACTATGGCTACACCTTC. Its translation: CASSHARDRNYGYTF.